The T cell receptor (beta chain) under discussion was sequenced for a study of T cell repertoires in aging, cancer and after chemotherapy. Findings and caveats of the study: In each cancer cohort, median generation probability increased across chemotherapy, suggesting thymic output rebounded. Untreated cancer patients had significantly lower blood TCR diversity than age-matched healthy donors.

This clonotype was observed a few times. Antigen: not known. Rearranged V-D-J TRB sequences were amplified with a mixed TRB-A/B primer pool. TCRdb re-called the multiplex PCR reads through MiXCR, storing one row per CDR3 protein. The data show under 1,000 distinct CDR3 sequences, with roughly 15% seen just once and about 10% held by the top ten. The CDR3 spans 16 residues. Trimming stripped 5 bases from V and 8 bases from J, with 19 bases between. CDR1 and CDR2 from the germline V gene are SGHTA and FQGNSA. Amplification of TCR beta used genomic DNA extracted from peripheral blood. This chain joins TRBV7-2 and TRBJ1-6, with no clear D. The sequenced sample was blood. The TCR was taken from a human donor with a solid tumor. The CDR3 is CASSIRWTGNDSPLHF. CDR3 sequence (DNA): TGTGCCAGCAGCATACGTTGGACGGGCAATGATTCACCCCTCCACTTT. The whole variable domain, remainder taken from reference TRBV7-2 and TRBJ1-6, is GAGVSQSPSNKVTEKGKDVELRCDPISGHTALYWYRQSLGQGLEFLIYFQGNSAPDKSGLPSDRFSAERTGGSVSTLTIQRTQQEDSAVYLCASSIRWTGNDSPLHFGNGTRLTVT.